These 18 T cell receptor beta chains were all obtained from the same sample, sequenced in a study of control samples from healthy donors and cancer patients (TCRdb year 2020). The library was built by means of the immunoSEQ multiplex PCR assay. What TCRdb holds here is the immuneACCESS table cut down to in-frame rearrangements. Part of the clones is not present; checked against another copy, under half of the missing clones reflect an unresolved V gene, and the others are unexplained. Present in this sample are about 130,000 clones, approximately 90% of which were seen just once. Approximately 2.2% of the sample is taken by the ten largest. The sequencing input was blood. Receptors originate from a woman between 50 and 59 years old in good health.

The rearrangement uses TRBV2 and TRBJ2-3; 11 nucleotides agree with TRBD1. Germline CDR1 SNHLY, CDR2 FYNNEI. This CDR3 region has 15 residues. Trimming cost V 4 bases and J 2 bases; bases outside gene matches: 2. CDR3 sequence (DNA): TGTGCCAGCAGTGGGGACAGGGGGGCCACAGATACGCAGTATTTT. Translating it yields CASSGDRGATDTQYF. Full variable domain (outside the CDR3, taken from reference TRBV2 and TRBJ2-3): EPEVTQTPSHQVTQMGQEVILRCVPISNHLYFYWYRQILGQKVEFLVSFYNNEISEKSEIFDDQFSVERPDGSNFTLKIRSTKLEDSAMYFCASSGDRGATDTQYFGPGTRLTVL.

This sequence joins TRBV2 and TRBJ2-7, with 7 positions matching TRBD1. The V gene's germline CDR1 is SNHLY and CDR2 FYNNEI. V was pared by 5 bases and J by 4 bases, with 5 bases of the junction left unmatched. The CDR3 covers 13 residues. The CDR3 is CASSLTGNYEQYF. CDR3 DNA sequence: TGTGCCAGCAGTTTGACAGGGAATTACGAGCAGTACTTC.

The chain uses TRBV7-8 and TRBJ1-3; no clear D gene. Per the germline V gene, CDR1 is SGHVS and CDR2 is FQNEAQ. The CDR3 has 16 amino acids. The ends were cut back, 1 base at V and 2 bases at J, with 12 bases in the middle. The CDR3 spells CASSLGGRRAGNTIYF. The CDR3 nucleotides read TGTGCCAGCAGCTTAGGCGGGCGACGGGCTGGAAACACCATATATTTT.

The chain uses TRBV18 and TRBJ2-1, with 11 bases matching TRBD2. Germline V CDR1 and CDR2: KGHSH, LQKENI. V was clipped by 3 bases and J by 8 bases; unmatched bases: 6. There are 15 residues in the CDR3. The CDR3 sequence is CASSPASGGFDEQFF. Written as DNA, the CDR3 is TGTGCCAGCTCACCTGCTAGCGGGGGGTTTGATGAGCAGTTCTTC.

This clone showed up just a few times. This chain joins TRBV6-4 and TRBJ2-2; D is ambiguous. The germline V gene encodes CDR1 MRHNA and CDR2 SNTAGT. The CDR3 is made up of 14 amino acids. Trimming shortened V by 2 bases and J by 7 bases, and 11 bases separated the two germline ends. For the CDR3, the DNA is TGTGCCAGCAGTGACGCATTGGATTACGGGGAGCTGTTTTTT. This codes for CASSDALDYGELFF.

This CDR3 is CASSLESVDTIYF. CDR3 sequence (DNA): TGTGCCAGCAGTTTGGAGTCCGTGGACACCATATATTTT. This chain links TRBV12-3 or TRBV12-4 with TRBJ1-3; no definite D call. V lost 3 bases, J lost 8 bases, and 11 bases lay in between. The CDR3 length is 13 residues.

The chain links TRBV4-1 to TRBJ2-7, with 10 positions matching TRBD1. Germline lookup yields CDR1 MGHRA and CDR2 YSYEKL. CDR3 length: 16 amino acids. V lost 2 bases, J lost 3 bases, and 7 bases stayed unmatched. DNA for the CDR3: TGCGCCAGCAGCCAATTCACGACAGGGGGCGGCTACGAGCAGTACTTC. Protein product: CASSQFTTGGGYEQYF.

The genes are TRBV6-1 and TRBJ1-4; tentative D call: TRBD1 (5 bases). Germline CDR1 reads MNHNS; CDR2 reads SASEGT. The CDR3 has 15 residues. V was pared by 1 base and J by 8 bases, with 14 bases between. The CDR3 protein is CASSEGGRMDEKLFF. As DNA, the CDR3 is TGTGCCAGCAGTGAAGGGGGCAGAATGGACGAAAAACTGTTTTTT.

This rearrangement joins TRBV18 to TRBJ2-5; TRBD1 agrees at 10 bases. CDR1 and CDR2 (germline): KGHSH, LQKENI. The CDR3 is 16 amino acids. V shed 3 bases and J 1 base; nucleotides not matched to a gene: 5. CDR3 DNA sequence: TGTGCCAGCTCACCTTGGCGGGACAGGGGCCAAGAGACCCAGTACTTC. Amino acid sequence: CASSPWRDRGQETQYF.

The CDR3 DNA is TGTGCCAGCAGCCAGACTCCAACAGGAATTTACGAGCAGTACTTC. Translation: CASSQTPTGIYEQYF. The chain has TRBV14 and TRBJ2-7; weak D call: TRBD1 (5 bases). With 3 bases removed from V and 4 bases from J, the gap between germline ends came to 16 bases. Germline loops: CDR1 SGHDN, CDR2 FVKESK. CDR3 length: 15 residues.

The chain recombines TRBV27 with TRBJ1-1; no reliable D call. This CDR3 spans 14 amino acids. Germline V gives CDR1 MNHEY, CDR2 SMNVEV (reference sequence). Trimming removed 2 bases at V and 0 bases at J, with 7 bases between. CDR3 residues: CASSLTALNTEAFF. CDR3 in DNA: TGTGCCAGCAGTTTAACAGCATTGAACACTGAAGCTTTCTTT.

The chain has TRBV30 and TRBJ1-1; the D is unclear. The ends were cut back, 3 bases at V and 7 bases at J, with 18 bases in the middle. The CDR3 has 14 residues. Per germline, CDR1 GTSNPN and CDR2 SVGIG (reference sequence). CDR3 sequence: CAWRPGTTSGEAFF. The CDR3 DNA reads TGTGCCTGGAGACCGGGAACTACTTCGGGTGAAGCTTTCTTT.

The gene calls are TRBV3-1 (or the pseudogene TRBV3-2) and TRBJ1-5; perhaps TRBD1 as D (6 bases). Germline CDR1 is LGHDT and CDR2 is YNNKEL (reference sequence). The CDR3 contains 15 residues. Trimming removed 1 base from V and 3 bases from J, with 10 bases in between. The CDR3 region is CASSQGGGYNQPQHF. The CDR3 coding sequence is TGTGCCAGCAGCCAAGGAGGGGGGTACAATCAGCCCCAGCATTTT.

CDR3 nucleotide sequence: TGTGCCAGCAGCTTAAGGGTCATTACCCTAGGATCACCCCTCCACTTT. Encoded protein: CASSLRVITLGSPLHF. The V call is TRBV13, the J call TRBJ1-6; D remains unclear. The V end lost 2 bases, the J end lost 10 bases, and 18 bases lay between the germline ends. This CDR3 contains 16 residues. Germline CDR1 and CDR2: PRHDT and FYEKMQ (reference sequence).

The rearrangement joins TRBV28 to TRBJ2-1; D possibly matches TRBD1 or TRBD2 (6 bases each). In germline, CDR1 is MDHEN, CDR2 SYDVKM. Trimming removed 5 bases at V and 4 bases at J, with 15 bases between. The CDR3 is 15 amino acids. The CDR3 DNA follows: TGTGCCAGCAGTGGGGGGCCGGACCGTTACAATGAGCAGTTCTTC. This gives the protein CASSGGPDRYNEQFF.

This chain connects TRBV3-1 (or the pseudogene TRBV3-2) to TRBJ2-1; the match to TRBD2 covers 11 bases. V lost 5 bases to trimming and J lost 8 bases; unmatched junction nucleotides: 8. Germline V CDR1 and CDR2: LGHDT, YNNKEL (reference sequence). CDR3 size: 15 residues. Here the CDR3 DNA reads TGTGCCAGCAGCTCGACTAGCGGGGCGGTCTATGAGCAGTTCTTC. It is translated as CASSSTSGAVYEQFF.

The V call is TRBV11-2, the J call TRBJ2-7; maybe TRBD1 (5 bases). Trimming took 5 bases from V and 3 from J, leaving 11 bases between them. Germline CDR1 reads SGHAT; CDR2 reads FQNNGV. This CDR3 region has 13 residues. As DNA, the CDR3 is TGTGCCAGCAGCGAGGACACAGACTACGAGCAGTACTTC. This translates into CASSEDTDYEQYF.

The V gene is TRBV15, the J gene TRBJ2-5; D might be TRBD2 (5 bases). The CDR3 sequence is 13 residues long. The ends were cut back, 8 bases at V and 3 bases at J, with 13 bases in the middle. Looked up from germline, CDR1 is LNHNV and CDR2 is YYDKDF (reference sequence). The CDR3 loop is CATSGGLKETQYF. CDR3 coding DNA: TGTGCCACCTCCGGAGGCCTCAAAGAGACCCAGTACTTC.